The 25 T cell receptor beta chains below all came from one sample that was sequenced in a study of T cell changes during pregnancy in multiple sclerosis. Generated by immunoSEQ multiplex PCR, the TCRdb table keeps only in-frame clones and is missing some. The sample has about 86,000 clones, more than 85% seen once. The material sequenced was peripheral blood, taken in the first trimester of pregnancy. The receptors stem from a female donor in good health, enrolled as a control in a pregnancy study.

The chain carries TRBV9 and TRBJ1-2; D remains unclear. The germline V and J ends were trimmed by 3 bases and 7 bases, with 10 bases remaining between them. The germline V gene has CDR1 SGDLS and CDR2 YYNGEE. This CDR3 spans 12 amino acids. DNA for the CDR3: TGTGCCAGCAGCGCGCGTCCCTCTGGCTACACCTTC. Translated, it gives CASSARPSGYTF.

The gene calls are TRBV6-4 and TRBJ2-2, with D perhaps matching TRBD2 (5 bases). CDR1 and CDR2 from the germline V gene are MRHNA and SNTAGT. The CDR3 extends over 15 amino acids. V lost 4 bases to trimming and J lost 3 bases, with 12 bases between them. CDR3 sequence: CASSAGSDDTGELFF. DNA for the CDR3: TGTGCCAGCAGTGCGGGTAGCGACGACACCGGGGAGCTGTTTTTT.

In DNA, the CDR3 is TGTGCCAGCAGCCAAGATGCGAGGGGGTCGAACTACAATGAGCAGTTCTTC. Translated: CASSQDARGSNYNEQFF. This chain joins TRBV4-2 and TRBJ2-1; possible D gene TRBD1, 6 bases. This CDR3 contains 17 residues. Trimming took 0 bases from V and 3 from J, leaving 15 bases between them. Looked up from germline, CDR1 is LGHNA and CDR2 is YNFKEQ.

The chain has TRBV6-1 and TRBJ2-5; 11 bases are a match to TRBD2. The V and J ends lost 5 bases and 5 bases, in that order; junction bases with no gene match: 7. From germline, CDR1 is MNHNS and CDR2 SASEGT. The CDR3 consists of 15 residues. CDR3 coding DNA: TGTGCCAGCAGTCCGACTAGCGGGGACTCGGAGACCCAGTACTTC. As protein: CASSPTSGDSETQYF.

The CDR3 here is CASSESPPRLDRRDYSNQPQHF. The DNA for the CDR3 is TGTGCCAGCAGTGAAAGCCCTCCGCGGTTGGACAGGCGGGATTATAGCAATCAGCCCCAGCATTTT. J is TRBJ1-5 and V is TRBV6-1; 7 bases are a match to TRBD1. V lost 2 bases and J lost 0; bases outside the gene matches: 22. This CDR3 region has 22 residues. Looked up from germline, CDR1 is MNHNS and CDR2 is SASEGT.

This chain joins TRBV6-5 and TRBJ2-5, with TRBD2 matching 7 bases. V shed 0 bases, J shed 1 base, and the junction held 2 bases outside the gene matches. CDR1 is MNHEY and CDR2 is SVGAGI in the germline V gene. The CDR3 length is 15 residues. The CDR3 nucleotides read TGTGCCAGCAGTTACTCCGGGGGGACCCAAGAGACCCAGTACTTC. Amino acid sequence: CASSYSGGTQETQYF.

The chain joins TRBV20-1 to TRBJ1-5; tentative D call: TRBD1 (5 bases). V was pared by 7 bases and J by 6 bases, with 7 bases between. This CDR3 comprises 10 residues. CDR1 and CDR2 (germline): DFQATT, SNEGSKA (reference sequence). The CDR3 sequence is CSVGGQPQHF. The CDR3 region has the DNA TGCAGTGTGGGGGGTCAGCCCCAGCATTTT.

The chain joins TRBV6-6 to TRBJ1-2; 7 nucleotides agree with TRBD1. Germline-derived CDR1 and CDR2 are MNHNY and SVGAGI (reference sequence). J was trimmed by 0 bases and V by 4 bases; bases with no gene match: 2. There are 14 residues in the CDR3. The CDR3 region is CASSSGQPNYGYTF. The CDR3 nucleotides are TGTGCCAGCAGTTCGGGACAGCCTAACTATGGCTACACCTTC.

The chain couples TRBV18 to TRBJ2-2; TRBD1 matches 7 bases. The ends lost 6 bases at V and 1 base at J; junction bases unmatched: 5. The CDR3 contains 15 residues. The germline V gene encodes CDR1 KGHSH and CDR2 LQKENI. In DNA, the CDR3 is TGTGCCAGCTCCGTGGGACAGCTGAACACCGGGGAGCTGTTTTTT. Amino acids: CASSVGQLNTGELFF.

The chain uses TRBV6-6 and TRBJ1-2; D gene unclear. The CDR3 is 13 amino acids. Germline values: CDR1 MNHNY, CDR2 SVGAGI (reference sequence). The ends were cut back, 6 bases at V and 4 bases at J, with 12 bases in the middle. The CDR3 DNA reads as TGTGCCAGCAGAATTGTAGATTTCTATGGCTACACCTTC. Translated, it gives CASRIVDFYGYTF.

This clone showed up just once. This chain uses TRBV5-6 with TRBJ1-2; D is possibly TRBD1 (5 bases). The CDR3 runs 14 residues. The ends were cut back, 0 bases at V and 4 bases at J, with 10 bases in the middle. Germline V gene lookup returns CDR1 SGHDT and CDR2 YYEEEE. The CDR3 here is CASSLGRGLYGYTF. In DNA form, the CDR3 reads TGTGCCAGCAGCTTGGGAAGGGGCCTCTATGGCTACACCTTC.

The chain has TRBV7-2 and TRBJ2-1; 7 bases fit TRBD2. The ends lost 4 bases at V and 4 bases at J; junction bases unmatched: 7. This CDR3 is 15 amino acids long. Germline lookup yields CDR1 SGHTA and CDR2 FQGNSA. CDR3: CASSSVWGGYNEQFF. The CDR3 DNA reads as TGTGCCAGCAGCTCCGTCTGGGGGGGTTACAATGAGCAGTTCTTC.

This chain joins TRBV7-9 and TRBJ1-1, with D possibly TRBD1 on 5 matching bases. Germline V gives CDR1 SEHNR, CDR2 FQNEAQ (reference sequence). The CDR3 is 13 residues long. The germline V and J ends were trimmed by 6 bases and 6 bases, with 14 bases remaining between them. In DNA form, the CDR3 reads TGTGCCAGCAGACGCGCGGGGGGATCTGAAGCTTTCTTT. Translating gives CASRRAGGSEAFF. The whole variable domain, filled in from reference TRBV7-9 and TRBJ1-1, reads DTGVSQNPRHKITKRGQNVTFRCDPISEHNRLYWYRQTLGQGPEFLTYFQNEAQLEKSRLLSDRFSAERPKGSFSTLEIQRTEQGDSAMYLCASRRAGGSEAFFGQGTRLTVV.

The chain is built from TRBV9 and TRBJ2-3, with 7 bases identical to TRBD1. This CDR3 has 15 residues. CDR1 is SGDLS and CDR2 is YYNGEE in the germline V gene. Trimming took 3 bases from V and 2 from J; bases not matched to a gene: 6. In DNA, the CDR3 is TGTGCCAGCAGCGCCCGGGACAGAGCCACAGATACGCAGTATTTT. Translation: CASSARDRATDTQYF.

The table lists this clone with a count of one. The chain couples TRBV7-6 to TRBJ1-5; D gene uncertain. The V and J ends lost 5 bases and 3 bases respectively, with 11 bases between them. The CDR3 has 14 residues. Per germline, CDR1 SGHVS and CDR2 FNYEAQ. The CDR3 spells CASSPWPINQPQHF. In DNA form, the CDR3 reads TGTGCCAGCAGCCCATGGCCCATCAATCAGCCCCAGCATTTT.

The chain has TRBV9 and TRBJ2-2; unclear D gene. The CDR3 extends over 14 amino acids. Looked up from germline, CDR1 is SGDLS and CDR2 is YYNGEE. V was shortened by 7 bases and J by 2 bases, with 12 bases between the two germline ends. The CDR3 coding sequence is TGTGCCAGCCAGTTACAGCTTAACACCGGGGAGCTGTTTTTT. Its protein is CASQLQLNTGELFF.

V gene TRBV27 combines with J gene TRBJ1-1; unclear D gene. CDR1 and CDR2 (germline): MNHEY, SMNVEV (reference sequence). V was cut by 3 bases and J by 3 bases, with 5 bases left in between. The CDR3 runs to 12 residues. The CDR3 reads CASSLPDTEAFF. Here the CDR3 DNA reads TGTGCCAGCAGTTTGCCGGACACTGAAGCTTTCTTT.

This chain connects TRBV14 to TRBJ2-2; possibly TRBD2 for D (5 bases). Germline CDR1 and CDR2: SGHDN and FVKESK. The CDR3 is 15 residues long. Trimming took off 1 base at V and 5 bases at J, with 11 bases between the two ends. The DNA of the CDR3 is TGTGCCAGCAGCCAAGTGATCGGGATGACCGGGGAGCTGTTTTTT. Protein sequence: CASSQVIGMTGELFF.

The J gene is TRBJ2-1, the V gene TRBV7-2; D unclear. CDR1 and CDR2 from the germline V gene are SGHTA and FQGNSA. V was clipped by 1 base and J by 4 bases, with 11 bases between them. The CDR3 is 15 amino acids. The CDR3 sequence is CASSLVGAEYNEQFF. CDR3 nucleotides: TGTGCCAGCAGCTTAGTCGGAGCAGAATACAATGAGCAGTTCTTC.

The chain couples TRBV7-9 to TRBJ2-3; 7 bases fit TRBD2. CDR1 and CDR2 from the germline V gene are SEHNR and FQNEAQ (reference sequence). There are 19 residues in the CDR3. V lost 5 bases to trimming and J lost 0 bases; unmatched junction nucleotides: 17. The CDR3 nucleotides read TGTGCCAGCAGCCCGGGGGGTGCGGGCGGACCGTCTAGCACAGATACGCAGTATTTT. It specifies CASSPGGAGGPSSTDTQYF.

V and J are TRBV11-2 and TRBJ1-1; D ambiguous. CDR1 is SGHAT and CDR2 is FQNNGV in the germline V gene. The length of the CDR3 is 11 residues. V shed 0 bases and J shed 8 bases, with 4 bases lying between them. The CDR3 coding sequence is TGTGCCAGCAGCTTAGATACAGAAGCTTTCTTT. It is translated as CASSLDTEAFF.

For the CDR3, the DNA is TGTGCCAGCAGCAGGACCAGGGGTACGCAGTATTTT. It is translated as CASSRTRGTQYF. This chain links TRBV11-3 with TRBJ2-3; D perhaps matches TRBD1 (6 bases). The CDR3 contains 12 residues. The germline gives CDR1 SGHNT, CDR2 YENEEA. The germline V and J ends were trimmed by 5 bases and 8 bases, with 11 bases remaining between them.

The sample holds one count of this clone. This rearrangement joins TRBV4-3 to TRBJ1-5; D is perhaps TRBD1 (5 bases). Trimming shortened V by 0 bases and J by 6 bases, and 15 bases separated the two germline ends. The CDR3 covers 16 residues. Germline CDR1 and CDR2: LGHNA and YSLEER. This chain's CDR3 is CASSQDRRGAGQPQHF. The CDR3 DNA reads TGCGCCAGCAGCCAAGATAGGAGGGGCGCAGGTCAGCCCCAGCATTTT.

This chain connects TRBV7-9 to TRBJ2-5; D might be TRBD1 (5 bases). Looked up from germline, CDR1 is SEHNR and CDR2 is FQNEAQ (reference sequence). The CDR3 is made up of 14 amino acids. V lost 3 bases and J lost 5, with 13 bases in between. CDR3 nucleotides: TGTGCCAGCAGCTTTTTCTGGGGCGGCGAGACCCAGTACTTC. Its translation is CASSFFWGGETQYF.

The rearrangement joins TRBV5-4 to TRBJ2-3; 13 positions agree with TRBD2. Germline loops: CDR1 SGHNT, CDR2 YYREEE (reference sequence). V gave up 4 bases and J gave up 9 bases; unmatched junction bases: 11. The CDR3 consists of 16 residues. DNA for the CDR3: TGTGCCAGCAGCGCGACTAGCGGGGGGCCGTTTTTAACGCAGTATTTT. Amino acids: CASSATSGGPFLTQYF.